The rows below give T cell receptor beta chains drawn from one sample of a study of early T cells in non-severe SARS-CoV-2 infection. TCRdb used MiXCR to reprocess the 5' RACE reads, holding one entry per CDR3 protein. The sample contains 69,000 or so distinct CDR3 sequences, roughly 13% of which appear only once. The sample was whole blood. The receptors were gathered from an adult who was a healthcare worker with PCR-confirmed SARS-CoV-2 infection or an uninfected control (not recorded which). CDR3s include the opening cysteine and the closing phenylalanine or tryptophan.

J,V,CDR3
TRBJ1-1,TRBV12-3/TRBV12-4,CASTVRREAFF
TRBJ2-2,TRBV24-1,CATSDPGTSGSYTGELFF
TRBJ2-1,TRBV19,CASSDGSSYNEQFF
TRBJ2-5,TRBV7-2,CASSFRPQETQYF
TRBJ2-7,TRBV7-9,CASSRTGVSYEQYF
TRBJ1-2,TRBV20-1,CSAIGTGNDYGYTF
TRBJ2-1,TRBV25-1,CASSDLGGPNEQFF
TRBJ1-5,TRBV10-3,CAISRGGEDQPQHF
TRBJ2-3,TRBV5-6,CASSLGRLASTDTQYF
TRBJ2-6,TRBV20-1,CSARDPRGANVLTF
TRBJ2-1,TRBV11-2,CASSTLVGGRAHEQFF
TRBJ1-1,TRBV5-1,CANPTGGTEAFF
TRBJ1-5,TRBV7-3,CASSLTSSQPQHF
TRBJ2-7,TRBV30,CAWSHYRGHYEQYF
TRBJ1-1,TRBV12-3/TRBV12-4,CASSPGTHHIQAFF
TRBJ1-4,TRBV4-3,CASSQGITNEKLFF
TRBJ2-7,TRBV11-2,CASSSYRGMSKNEQYF
TRBJ1-5,TRBV3-1,CASSPGWGGNQPQHF
TRBJ2-1,TRBV20-1,CSAPKTLNNEQFF
TRBJ2-6,TRBV5-4,CASSLQGSGANVLIF
TRBJ1-1,TRBV5-5,CASSLAQRNTEAFF
TRBJ2-3,TRBV21-1,CASSRTGTVNTDTQYF
TRBJ2-1,TRBV11-3,CASSLAGTGVGGEQFF
TRBJ1-1,TRBV3-1,CASLGRGTTEAFF
TRBJ2-4,TRBV12-3/TRBV12-4,CASSWAGAKNIQYF
TRBJ2-1,TRBV29-1,CSVDTGPPQFF
TRBJ2-7,TRBV7-9,CASSPPVASGSYEQYF
TRBJ2-3,TRBV29-1,CSGMKGDTQYF
TRBJ1-5,TRBV7-9,CASSLLGMGPQHF
TRBJ1-2,TRBV12-5,CASGPDGSYGYTF
TRBJ1-6,TRBV14,CASSQAGPSPLHF
TRBJ2-1,TRBV19,CASSPRERDPYNEQFF